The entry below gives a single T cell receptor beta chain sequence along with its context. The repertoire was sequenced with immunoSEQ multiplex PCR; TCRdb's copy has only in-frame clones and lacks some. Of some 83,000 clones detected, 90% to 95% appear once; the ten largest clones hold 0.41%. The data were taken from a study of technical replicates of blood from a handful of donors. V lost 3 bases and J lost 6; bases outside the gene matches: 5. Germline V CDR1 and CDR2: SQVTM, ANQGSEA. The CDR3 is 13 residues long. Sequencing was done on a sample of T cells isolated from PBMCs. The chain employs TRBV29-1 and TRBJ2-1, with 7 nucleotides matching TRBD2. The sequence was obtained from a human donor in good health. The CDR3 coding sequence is TGCAGCGTTGAGTGGCGGGAGATCAATGAGCAGTTCTTC. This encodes CSVEWREINEQFF.